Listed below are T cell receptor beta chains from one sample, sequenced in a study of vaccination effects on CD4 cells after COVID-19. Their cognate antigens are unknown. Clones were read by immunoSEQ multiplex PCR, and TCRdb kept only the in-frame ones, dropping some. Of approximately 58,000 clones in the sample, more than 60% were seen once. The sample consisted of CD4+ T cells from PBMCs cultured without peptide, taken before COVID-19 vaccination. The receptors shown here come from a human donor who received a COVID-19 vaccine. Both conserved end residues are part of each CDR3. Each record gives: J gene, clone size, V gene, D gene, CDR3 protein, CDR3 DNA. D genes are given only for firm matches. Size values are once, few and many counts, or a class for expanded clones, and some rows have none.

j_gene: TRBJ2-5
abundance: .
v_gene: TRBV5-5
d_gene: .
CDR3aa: CASREAQGGETQYF
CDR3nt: TGTGCCAGCAGGGAAGCACAGGGGGGGGAGACCCAGTACTTC

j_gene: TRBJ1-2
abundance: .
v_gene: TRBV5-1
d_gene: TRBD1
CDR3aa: CASSRTGGLVYGYTF
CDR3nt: TGCGCCAGCAGCAGAACAGGGGGCTTGGTGTATGGCTACACCTTC

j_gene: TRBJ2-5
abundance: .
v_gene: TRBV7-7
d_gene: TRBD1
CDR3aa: CASSLGPTGGQETQYF
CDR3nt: TGTGCCAGCAGCTTAGGACCGACAGGGGGCCAAGAGACCCAGTACTTC

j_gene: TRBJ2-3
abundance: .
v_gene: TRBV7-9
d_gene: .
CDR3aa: CASSLGVVGDTQYF
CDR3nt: TGTGCCAGCAGCTTAGGGGTTGTTGGGGATACGCAGTATTTT

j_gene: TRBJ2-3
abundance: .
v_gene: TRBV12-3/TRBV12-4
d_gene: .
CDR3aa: CASSRSSDTQYF
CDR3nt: TGTGCCAGCAGTCGGAGTTCAGATACGCAGTATTTT

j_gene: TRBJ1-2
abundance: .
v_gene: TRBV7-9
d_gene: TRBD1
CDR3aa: CASSLVSGGYGYTF
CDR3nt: TGTGCCAGCAGCTTAGTATCAGGGGGCTATGGCTACACCTTC

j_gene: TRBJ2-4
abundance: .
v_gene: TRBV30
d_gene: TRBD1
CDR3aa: CAWGGGGQDKNIQYF
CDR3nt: TGTGCCTGGGGAGGAGGGGGACAGGACAAAAACATTCAGTACTTC

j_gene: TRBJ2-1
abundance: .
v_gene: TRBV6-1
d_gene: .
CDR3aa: CASSEDRDEQFF
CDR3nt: TGTGCCAGCAGTGAAGACAGGGATGAGCAGTTCTTC

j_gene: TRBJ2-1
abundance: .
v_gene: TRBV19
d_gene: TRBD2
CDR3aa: CASSISGGATNEQFF
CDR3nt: TGTGCCAGTAGTATTTCGGGGGGGGCGACCAATGAGCAGTTCTTC

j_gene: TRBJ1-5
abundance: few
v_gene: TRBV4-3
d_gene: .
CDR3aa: CASSQAASSSNQPQHF
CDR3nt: TGCGCCAGCAGCCAAGCTGCCAGCAGTAGCAATCAGCCCCAGCATTTT

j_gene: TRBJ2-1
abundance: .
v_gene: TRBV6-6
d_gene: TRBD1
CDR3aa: CASRLRQGYNEQFF
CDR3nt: TGTGCCAGCAGATTGAGACAGGGCTACAATGAGCAGTTCTTC

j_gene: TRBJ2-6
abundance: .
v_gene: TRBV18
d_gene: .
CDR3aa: CASSPQGNGANVLTF
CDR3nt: TGTGCCAGCTCACCACAGGGGAATGGGGCCAACGTCCTGACTTTC

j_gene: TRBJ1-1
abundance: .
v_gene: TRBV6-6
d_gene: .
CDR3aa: CASSYTANTEAFF
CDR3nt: TGTGCCAGCAGTTACACAGCCAACACTGAAGCTTTCTTT

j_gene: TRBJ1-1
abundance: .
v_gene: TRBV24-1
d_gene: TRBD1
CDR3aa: CATSESGGRTEAFF
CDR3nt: TGTGCCACCAGTGAATCAGGGGGAAGGACTGAAGCTTTCTTT

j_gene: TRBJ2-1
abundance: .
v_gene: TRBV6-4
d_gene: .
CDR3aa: CASSDSGSVRRQFF
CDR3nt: TGTGCCAGCAGTGACTCGGGCTCCGTACGGAGGCAGTTCTTC

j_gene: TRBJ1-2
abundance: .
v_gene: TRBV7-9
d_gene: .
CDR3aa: CASSPRDYGYTF
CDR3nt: TGTGCCAGCAGCCCCAGGGACTATGGCTACACCTTC

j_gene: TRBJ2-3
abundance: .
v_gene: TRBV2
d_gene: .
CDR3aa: CASSPTISSGGTQYF
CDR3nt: TGTGCCAGCAGTCCCACAATTTCTTCCGGGGGTACGCAGTATTTT

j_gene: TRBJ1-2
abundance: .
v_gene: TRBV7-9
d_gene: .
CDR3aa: CASSPPFRVYGYTF
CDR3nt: TGTGCCAGCAGCCCCCCGTTTCGAGTCTATGGCTACACCTTC

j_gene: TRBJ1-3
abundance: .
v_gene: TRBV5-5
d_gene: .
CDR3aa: CASRDSSGNTIYF
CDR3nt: TGTGCCAGCAGGGATAGCTCTGGAAACACCATATATTTT

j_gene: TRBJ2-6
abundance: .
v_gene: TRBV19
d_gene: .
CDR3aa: CASSIRVGRISSGANVLTF
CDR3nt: TGTGCCAGTAGTATAAGGGTCGGTCGAATTAGCTCTGGGGCCAACGTCCTGACTTTC

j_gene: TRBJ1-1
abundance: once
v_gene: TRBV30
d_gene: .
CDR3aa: CAWNSALVHPAEAFF
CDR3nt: TGTGCCTGGAATTCTGCACTAGTCCACCCGGCTGAAGCTTTCTTT

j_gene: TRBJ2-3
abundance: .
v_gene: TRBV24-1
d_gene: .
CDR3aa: CATSDLSGLTDTQYF
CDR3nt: TGTGCCACCAGTGATCTCAGCGGGCTAACAGATACGCAGTATTTT

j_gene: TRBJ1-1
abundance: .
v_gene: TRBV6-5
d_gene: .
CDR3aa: CASSYYLGGETEAFF
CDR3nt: TGTGCCAGCAGTTACTACTTGGGGGGGGAAACTGAAGCTTTCTTT

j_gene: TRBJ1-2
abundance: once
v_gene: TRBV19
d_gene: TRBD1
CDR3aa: CASSTPGTGGLGYTF
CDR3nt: TGTGCCAGTAGTACCCCCGGGACAGGGGGTCTCGGCTACACCTTC

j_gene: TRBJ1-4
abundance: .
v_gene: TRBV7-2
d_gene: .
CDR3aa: CASSLVRDANEKLFF
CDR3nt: TGTGCCAGCAGCTTAGTGAGGGATGCTAATGAAAAACTGTTTTTT

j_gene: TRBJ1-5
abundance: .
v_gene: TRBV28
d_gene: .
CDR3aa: CASSFPFGNQPQHF
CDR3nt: TGTGCCAGCAGTTTCCCATTTGGGAATCAGCCCCAGCATTTT

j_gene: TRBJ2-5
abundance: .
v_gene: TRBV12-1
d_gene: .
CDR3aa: CASSPARDRERETQYF
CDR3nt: TGTGCCAGCAGCCCGGCCCGGGACAGGGAGCGGGAGACCCAGTACTTC

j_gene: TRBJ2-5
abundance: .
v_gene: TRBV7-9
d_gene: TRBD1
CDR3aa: CASSLGTVQETQYF
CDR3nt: TGTGCCAGCAGCCTGGGGACAGTCCAAGAGACCCAGTACTTC

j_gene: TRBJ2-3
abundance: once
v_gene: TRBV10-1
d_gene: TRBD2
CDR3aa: CASSELAASTDTQYF
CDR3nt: TGCGCCAGCAGTGAACTAGCGGCTAGCACAGATACGCAGTATTTT

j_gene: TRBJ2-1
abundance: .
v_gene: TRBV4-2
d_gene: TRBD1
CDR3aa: CASSQMTGVSYNEQFF
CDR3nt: TGTGCCAGCAGCCAAATGACAGGGGTATCCTACAATGAGCAGTTCTTC

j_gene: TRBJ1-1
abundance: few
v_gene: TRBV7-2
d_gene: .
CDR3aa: CASSLVSRAEAFF
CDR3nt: TGTGCCAGCAGCTTAGTTTCTCGGGCTGAAGCTTTCTTT

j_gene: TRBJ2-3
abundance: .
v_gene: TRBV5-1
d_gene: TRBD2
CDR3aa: CASSLAPSGDPTDTQYF
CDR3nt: TGCGCCAGCAGCTTGGCGCCTAGCGGGGACCCCACAGATACGCAGTATTTT

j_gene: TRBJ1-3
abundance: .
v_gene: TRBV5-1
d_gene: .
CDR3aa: CASSLENQGRDTIYF
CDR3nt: TGCGCCAGCAGCTTGGAGAACCAGGGGCGGGACACCATATATTTT

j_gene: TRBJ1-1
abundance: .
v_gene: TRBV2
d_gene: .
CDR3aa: CARSGSPNTEAFF
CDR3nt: TGTGCCAGATCAGGGTCTCCGAACACTGAAGCTTTCTTT

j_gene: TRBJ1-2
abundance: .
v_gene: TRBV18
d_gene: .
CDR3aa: CASSPNGQPNYGYTF
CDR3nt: TGTGCCAGCTCACCCAATGGACAGCCTAACTATGGCTACACCTTC

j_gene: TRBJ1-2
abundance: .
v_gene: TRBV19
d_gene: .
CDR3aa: CASSKGTEDIYGYTF
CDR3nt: TGTGCCAGTAGTAAAGGGACTGAGGACATCTATGGCTACACCTTC

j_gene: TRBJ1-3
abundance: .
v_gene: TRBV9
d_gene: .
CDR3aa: CASSTRKDSLSGNTIYF
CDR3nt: TGTGCCAGCAGCACCAGGAAAGACAGCCTCTCTGGAAACACCATATATTTT

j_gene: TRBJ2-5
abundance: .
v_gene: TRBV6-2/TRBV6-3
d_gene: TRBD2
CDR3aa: CASSYAGGPQETQYF
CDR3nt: TGTGCCAGCAGTTATGCGGGGGGACCCCAAGAGACCCAGTACTTC

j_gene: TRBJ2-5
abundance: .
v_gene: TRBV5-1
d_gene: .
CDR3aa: CASSPSGTGNWKQETQYF
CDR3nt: TGCGCCAGCAGCCCCTCTGGGACCGGCAACTGGAAACAAGAGACCCAGTACTTC

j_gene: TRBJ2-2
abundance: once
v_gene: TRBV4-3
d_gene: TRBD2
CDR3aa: CASSHNSGGNTGELFF
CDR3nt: TGCGCCAGCAGCCACAATAGCGGGGGTAACACCGGGGAGCTGTTTTTT

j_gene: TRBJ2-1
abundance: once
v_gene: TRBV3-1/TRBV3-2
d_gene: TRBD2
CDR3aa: CASSQVGLAGEHSYNEQFF
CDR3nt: TGTGCCAGCAGCCAAGTGGGGCTAGCGGGGGAACACTCCTACAATGAGCAGTTCTTC

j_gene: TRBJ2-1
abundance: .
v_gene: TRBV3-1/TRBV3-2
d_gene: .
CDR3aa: CASSRGPSNEQFF
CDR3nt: TGTGCCAGCAGCCGGGGACCCAGCAATGAGCAGTTCTTC

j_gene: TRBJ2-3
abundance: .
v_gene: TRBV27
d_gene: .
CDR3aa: CASSWRKVSTDTQYF
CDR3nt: TGTGCCAGCAGTTGGCGGAAAGTTAGCACAGATACGCAGTATTTT

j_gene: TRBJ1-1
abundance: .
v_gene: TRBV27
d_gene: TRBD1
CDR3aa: CASSSQGQANTEAFF
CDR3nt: TGTGCCAGCAGTTCCCAGGGACAGGCGAACACTGAAGCTTTCTTT

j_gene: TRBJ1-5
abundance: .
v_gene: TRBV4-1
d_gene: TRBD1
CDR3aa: CASSQVNRGDNQPQHF
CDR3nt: TGCGCCAGCAGCCAAGTGAACAGGGGCGATAATCAGCCCCAGCATTTT

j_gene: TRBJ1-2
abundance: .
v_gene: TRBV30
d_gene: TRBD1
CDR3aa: CAWSLVRTGSGYGYTF
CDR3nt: TGTGCCTGGAGTTTGGTTAGGACAGGGTCTGGCTATGGCTACACCTTC

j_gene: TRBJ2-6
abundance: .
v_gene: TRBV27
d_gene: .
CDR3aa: CARRAVPSGANVLTF
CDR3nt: TGTGCCAGGAGGGCAGTTCCCTCTGGGGCCAACGTCCTGACTTTC

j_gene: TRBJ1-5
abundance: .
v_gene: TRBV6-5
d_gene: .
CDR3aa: CASRARTTGQPQHF
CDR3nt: TGTGCCAGCAGGGCCAGGACAACCGGGCAGCCCCAGCATTTT

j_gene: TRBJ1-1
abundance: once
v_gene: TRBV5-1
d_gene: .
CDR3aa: CASSLGGSDTEAFF
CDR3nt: TGCGCCAGCAGCTTGGGGGGGTCGGACACTGAAGCTTTCTTT